This entry describes one T cell receptor beta chain. The record originates from a study of blood T cell repertoires in COVID-19. Repertoires were generated with immunoSEQ multiplex PCR, while TCRdb's copy carries only in-frame clones and drops some. The sample has about 520,000 clones, roughly 85% seen once. The germline V gene encodes CDR1 SGHDN and CDR2 FVKESK. This CDR3 is 14 amino acids long. The V gene end was trimmed by 4 bases and the J gene end by 11 bases; junction bases not matched to a gene: 10. The material sequenced was peripheral blood. The sequence came from a human donor in a cohort sampled during active COVID-19. V gene TRBV14 combines with J gene TRBJ2-7, with TRBD2 identical over 11 bases. Here the CDR3 DNA reads TGTGCCAGCAGCCCGGGACTAGCGGCCTGGGGGAAGTACTTC. This gives the protein CASSPGLAAWGKYF.